Listed below are T cell receptor beta chains from one sample, sequenced in a study of T-cell memory formation after mild COVID-19. MiXCR, applied by TCRdb to the 5' RACE reads, yields one record per CDR3 protein. Here the sample spans approximately 240,000 distinct CDR3 sequences, about 17% being singletons. Specimen: PBMCs or a T cell subset sorted from them (not recorded which). These receptors originate from a young man who had mild COVID-19 (a few samples of this study predate the infection). Cell type and time point are not known. The CDR3 runs from the conserved cysteine through the conserved F or W. The D gene is left open where the match is weak. Part of the rows lack a size; the others show once, few, many or a class for expanded clones.

clone_size d_call j_call v_call cdr3_aa cdr3_nt
NA NA TRBJ2-2 TRBV21-1 CASSIGDRGRPGELFF TGTGCCAGCAGCATTGGTGACAGGGGGCGACCCGGGGAGCTGTTTTTT
NA NA TRBJ1-1 TRBV18 CASRGVFDLRGSNTEAFF TGTGCCAGCCGAGGGGTTTTTGATCTCAGGGGATCGAACACTGAAGCTTTCTTT
NA TRBD1 TRBJ2-6 TRBV7-2 CASSLDPTGGLSGANVLTF TGTGCCAGCAGCTTAGACCCGACAGGGGGGCTCTCTGGGGCCAACGTCCTGACTTTC
many TRBD2 TRBJ2-1 TRBV28 CASSLGLAGGPDEQFF TGTGCCAGCAGTTTAGGCTTAGCGGGGGGGCCCGATGAGCAGTTCTTC
NA NA TRBJ2-1 TRBV11-2 CASSLGDTAYNEQFF TGTGCCAGCAGCTTAGGGGACACAGCCTACAATGAGCAGTTCTTC
NA TRBD2 TRBJ2-3 TRBV24-1 CATSSGESTDTQYF TGTGCCACCAGTAGCGGGGAAAGCACAGATACGCAGTATTTT
NA NA TRBJ2-1 TRBV18 CASSPSGVFYNEQFF TGTGCCAGCTCACCTTCCGGGGTCTTCTACAATGAGCAGTTCTTC
NA TRBD2 TRBJ2-3 TRBV30 CAWSDRDLGGTQYF TGTGCCTGGAGTGATCGGGACCTGGGAGGGACGCAGTATTTT
NA TRBD2 TRBJ2-5 TRBV6-2/TRBV6-3 CASSYEAGDQETQYF TGTGCCAGCAGTTACGAGGCGGGGGATCAAGAGACCCAGTACTTC
NA NA TRBJ2-7 TRBV11-1 CASSLTDSTYEQYF TGTGCCAGCAGCTTAACAGACAGTACCTACGAGCAGTACTTC
NA NA TRBJ1-2 TRBV28 CASSLDRTVYGYTF TGTGCCAGCAGTTTAGATCGGACAGTCTATGGCTACACCTTC
NA TRBD1 TRBJ1-1 TRBV5-1 CASSLGVDRTNTEAFF TGCGCCAGCAGCTTGGGGGTGGACAGGACGAACACTGAAGCTTTCTTT
many NA TRBJ2-5 TRBV5-1 CASSLTGDETQYF TGCGCCAGCAGCTTAACGGGGGACGAGACCCAGTACTTC
few NA TRBJ2-5 TRBV10-2 CASMGSSLKTQYF TGCGCCAGCATGGGGAGCTCCTTAAAGACCCAGTACTTC
NA TRBD2 TRBJ2-1 TRBV12-3/TRBV12-4 CASSLAGGRWEQFF TGTGCCAGCAGTCTAGCGGGGGGCCGGTGGGAGCAGTTCTTC
few NA TRBJ1-6 TRBV12-3/TRBV12-4 CASSLQGGNSPLHF TGTGCCAGCAGTTTACAGGGTGGTAATTCACCCCTCCACTTT
few NA TRBJ2-7 TRBV20-1 CSASGATSGEQYF TGCAGTGCTTCGGGGGCCACGTCAGGCGAGCAGTACTTC
many NA TRBJ2-5 TRBV7-3 CASSLQGRETQYF TGTGCCAGCAGTTTGCAGGGGAGGGAGACCCAGTACTTC
NA TRBD1 TRBJ1-4 TRBV27 CASSLGQGAIRIGKLFF TGTGCCAGCAGTCTGGGACAGGGAGCAATCCGGATCGGAAAACTGTTTTTT
NA NA TRBJ2-7 TRBV20-1 CSARESGRRYEQYF TGCAGTGCTAGAGAGTCAGGGAGGCGTTACGAGCAGTACTTC
NA NA TRBJ2-5 TRBV5-1 CASSLVERGGQYF TGCGCCAGCAGCTTGGTTGAGAGGGGGGGCCAGTACTTC
NA NA TRBJ1-1 TRBV29-1 CSAKGVTEAFF TGCAGCGCTAAGGGTGTGACTGAAGCTTTCTTT
few TRBD2 TRBJ2-1 TRBV5-1 CASSPLAVSYNEQFF TGCGCCAGCAGCCCACTAGCGGTCTCCTACAATGAGCAGTTCTTC
NA NA TRBJ2-3 TRBV9 CASYSPAGDTDTQYF TGTGCCAGCTATTCCCCTGCCGGGGACACAGATACGCAGTATTTT
few NA TRBJ1-2 TRBV12-3/TRBV12-4 CASSLVPKIDGGYTF TGTGCCAGCAGTTTGGTACCCAAAATCGATGGCGGCTACACCTTC
NA TRBD1 TRBJ2-5 TRBV7-9 CASSPMTLGGETQYF TGTGCCAGCAGCCCAATGACTCTAGGGGGCGAGACCCAGTACTTC
few NA TRBJ2-3 TRBV5-1 CASSRAPPTADTQYF TGCGCCAGCAGCAGGGCGCCCCCGACGGCAGATACGCAGTATTTT
few NA TRBJ2-5 TRBV5-7 CASSLVTGETQYF TGTGCCAGCAGCTTGGTTACAGGAGAGACCCAGTACTTC
few NA TRBJ1-2 TRBV29-1 CSVETDSYGYTF TGCAGCGTTGAAACGGATTCCTATGGCTACACCTTC
NA NA TRBJ1-2 TRBV18 CASSPPGGSGYTF TGTGCCAGCTCACCACCGGGGGGGAGTGGCTACACCTTC
few NA TRBJ1-1 TRBV4-1 CASSQEWRVGSGSTEAFF TGCGCCAGCAGCCAAGAGTGGAGGGTGGGATCTGGGTCCACTGAAGCTTTCTTT
few TRBD1 TRBJ2-5 TRBV29-1 CSGGTGYQETQYF TGCAGCGGTGGGACAGGGTACCAAGAGACCCAGTACTTC
many NA TRBJ2-3 TRBV4-3 CASSQDWDGGGTDTQYF TGCGCCAGCAGCCAAGATTGGGACGGCGGAGGCACAGATACGCAGTATTTT